The 17 T cell receptor beta chains in this list originate from one sample, sequenced in a study of early T cells in non-severe SARS-CoV-2 infection. One entry per CDR3 protein, called by TCRdb with MiXCR from the 5' RACE reads. The sample has about 77,000 distinct CDR3 sequences, around 12% seen once; the top ten hold about a sixth. The sequencing used whole blood, collected at baseline. Receptors originate from an adult who was a healthcare worker with PCR-confirmed SARS-CoV-2 infection or an uninfected control (not recorded which). The donor label of this sample is uncertain.

This clonotype occurred many times. The V call is TRBV5-1, the J call TRBJ2-7; TRBD2 matches at 9 bases. V was pared by 4 bases and J by 0 bases, with 11 bases of the junction left unmatched. The CDR3 loop spans 17 amino acids. CDR1 is SGHRS and CDR2 is YFSETQ in the germline V gene. The CDR3 here is CASSGVGTSGLSYEQYF. CDR3 coding DNA: TGCGCCAGCAGCGGCGTAGGCACTAGCGGGCTCTCCTACGAGCAGTACTTC.

The V and J genes are TRBV6-5 and TRBJ1-6; 7 bases agree with TRBD1. The germline CDR1 and CDR2 sequences are MNHEY and SVGAGI. CDR3 length: 14 residues. After removal of 8 bases from V and 10 bases from J, the junction contained 11 bases not matched to a gene. Here the CDR3 DNA reads TGTGCCAGCGGGGGGGAGGGGGCACGATCACCCCTCCACTTT. It yields the protein CASGGEGARSPLHF.

The rearrangement uses TRBV10-3 and TRBJ1-5; 7 nucleotides agree with TRBD1. The CDR3 consists of 14 residues. Germline V gives CDR1 ENHRY, CDR2 SYGVKD. Losses at the gene ends were 8 bases for V and 7 bases for J; bases not matched to a gene: 11. CDR3 DNA: TGTGCCATCGATTGTCACAGGGGCGGACAGCCCCAGCATTTT. This sequence encodes CAIDCHRGGQPQHF.

This chain links TRBV11-2 with TRBJ2-5; 7 bases agree with TRBD1. V shed 5 bases, J shed 5 bases, and the junction held 8 bases outside the gene matches. Looked up from germline, CDR1 is SGHAT and CDR2 is FQNNGV. The CDR3 consists of 14 residues. The CDR3 bases are TGTGCCAGCAGCAAGGGACAGAGGACCGAGACCCAGTACTTC. It encodes CASSKGQRTETQYF.

This clonotype occurred many times. V and J are TRBV7-8 and TRBJ1-2; 7 bases match TRBD1. Trimming at V came to 3 bases and at J to 5 bases, leaving 3 bases not matched to a gene. The CDR3 sequence is 13 residues long. Per the germline V gene, CDR1 is SGHVS and CDR2 is FQNEAQ. CDR3 in amino acids: CASSLGQTYGYTF. CDR3 nucleotides: TGTGCCAGCAGCTTGGGACAGACATATGGCTACACCTTC.

This sequence joins TRBV12-3 or TRBV12-4 and TRBJ1-5, with 9 bases identical to TRBD1. V lost 8 bases, J lost 7 bases, and 6 bases stayed unmatched. The CDR3 contains 13 residues. The CDR3 bases are TGTGCCAGCGGATACAGGGGGCAACAGCCCCAGCATTTT. Protein product: CASGYRGQQPQHF.

This clonotype occurred a few times. The rearrangement joins TRBV3-1 to TRBJ2-2; a possible D gene is TRBD2 (5 bases). The CDR3 consists of 16 residues. The V end lost 2 bases, the J end lost 1 base, and 11 bases lay between the germline ends. Germline lookup yields CDR1 LGHDT and CDR2 YNNKEL (reference sequence). Here the CDR3 reads CASSQIRGRNTGELFF. CDR3 sequence (DNA): TGTGCCAGCAGCCAAATTAGAGGGAGGAACACCGGGGAGCTGTTTTTT.

In this sample, this clonotype turned up many times. The chain has TRBV12-3 or TRBV12-4 and TRBJ1-2, with D possibly TRBD1 on 6 matching bases. The CDR3 runs 14 residues. Trimming pared 6 bases from V and 8 bases from J, leaving 19 bases between. For the CDR3, the DNA is TGTGCCAGCAGCCCCGCGGGGGCACTGGGAGGCTACACCTTC. Its protein product is CASSPAGALGGYTF.

This clonotype was counted a few times. V is TRBV5-4 and J is TRBJ2-3, with 9 bases that match TRBD2. Germline V gives CDR1 SGHNT, CDR2 YYREEE (reference sequence). The CDR3 covers 14 residues. With 4 bases clipped from V and 4 bases from J, the junction kept 4 bases outside the gene matches. CDR3 protein: CASSSGGRPDTQYF. Written as DNA, the CDR3 is TGTGCCAGCAGCAGCGGGGGGCGCCCAGATACGCAGTATTTT.

This clonotype showed up many times. The rearrangement uses TRBV5-1 and TRBJ2-7; D is perhaps TRBD2 (6 bases). Germline CDR1 SGHRS, CDR2 YFSETQ. This CDR3 has 16 residues. Trimming shortened V by 5 bases and J by 3 bases, and 21 bases separated the two germline ends. CDR3 loop: CASSDWGENVLYEQYF. DNA of the CDR3: TGCGCCAGCAGTGATTGGGGGGAAAATGTTCTCTACGAGCAGTACTTC. Filled out from reference TRBV5-1 and TRBJ2-7, the complete variable domain reads KAGVTQTPRYLIKTRGQQVTLSCSPISGHRSVSWYQQTPGQGLQFLFEYFSETQRNKGNFPGRFSGRQFSNSRSEMNVSTLELGDSALYLCASSDWGENVLYEQYFGPGTRLTVT.

This chain connects TRBV7-2 to TRBJ2-1; TRBD2 matches at 11 bases. The V gene's germline CDR1 is SGHTA and CDR2 FQGNSA. The ends lost 3 bases at V and 7 bases at J; junction bases unmatched: 5. This CDR3 region has 15 residues. Written as DNA, the CDR3 is TGTGCCAGCAGCTTTAGCGGGGGGGCACTGAATGAGCAGTTCTTC. This gives the protein CASSFSGGALNEQFF.

This clonotype was detected ten times or more. V is TRBV29-1 and J is TRBJ2-5, with 8 bases matching TRBD2. The germline gives CDR1 SQVTM, CDR2 ANQGSEA. The V gene end was trimmed by 7 bases and the J gene end by 5 bases; junction bases not matched to a gene: 12. The CDR3 covers 14 residues. CDR3 coding DNA: TGCAGCGCATCCCTGGGACTAGTCGATGAGACCCAGTACTTC. Translation gives CSASLGLVDETQYF.

This clonotype has at least ten counts. The chain uses TRBV7-2 and TRBJ2-5; D is unclear. CDR3 length equals 12 residues. The germline gives CDR1 SGHTA, CDR2 FQGNSA. V lost 2 bases and J 4 bases, leaving 5 bases between the germline ends. The CDR3 sequence: CASSLTVETQYF. In DNA, the CDR3 is TGTGCCAGCAGCTTAACAGTAGAGACCCAGTACTTC.

This clonotype was counted only a few times. This rearrangement joins TRBV3-1 to TRBJ2-7; D call uncertain. Germline CDR1 and CDR2: LGHDT and YNNKEL (reference sequence). This CDR3 has 13 amino acids. Trimming stripped 0 bases from V and 4 bases from J, with 7 bases between. The CDR3 region has the DNA TGTGCCAGCAGCCAAGATCGAGCGTACGAGCAGTACTTC. Protein: CASSQDRAYEQYF.

On this clonotype: It is unclear where the CDR3 begins or ends on the DNA, so no DNA is shown, and the CDR3 is as TCRdb lists it. V gene TRBV6-1 combines with J gene TRBJ1-4. Looked up from germline, CDR1 is MNHNS and CDR2 is SASEGT. The CDR3 has 17 residues if both end residues are counted. The CDR3 sequence: CASSEAWLDGVLKNCFF.

This clonotype was counted at least ten times. V gene TRBV7-2 combines with J gene TRBJ2-7, with D possibly TRBD2 on 6 matching bases. The V gene's germline CDR1 is SGHTA and CDR2 FQGNSA. The CDR3 runs to 15 residues. V dropped 1 base and J dropped 1 base, with 11 bases sitting between them. The CDR3: CASSLVLASSYEQYF. As DNA, the CDR3 is TGTGCCAGCAGCTTAGTTCTAGCGTCGTCCTACGAGCAGTACTTC.

This clonotype came up a few times. V and J are TRBV4-1 and TRBJ2-5, with 10 nucleotides matching TRBD2. Germline CDR1 and CDR2: MGHRA and YSYEKL. The CDR3 contains 18 residues. J was trimmed by 5 bases and V by 4 bases; bases with no gene match: 16. CDR3 amino acids: CASSPHGAVLAGEETQYF. Here the CDR3 DNA reads TGCGCCAGCAGCCCCCACGGCGCCGTGCTAGCGGGAGAGGAGACCCAGTACTTC.